These 28 T cell receptor beta chains were all obtained from the same sample, sequenced in a study of cytomegalovirus exposure and HLA in healthy donors. PCR primers comprised 60 Vbeta and 13 Jbeta primers. Some clones are missing from TCRdb's copy, which holds only in-frame ones; the method was immunoSEQ multiplex PCR. The sample includes just over 65,000 clones, 80% to 90% of them seen just once. Sequences were obtained from PBMCs. Receptor source: a human donor in good health.

The table lists this clone with a count of one. The chain joins TRBV18 to TRBJ1-3; 7 bases align to TRBD1. With V trimmed by 3 bases and J by 7 bases, 3 bases remained unmatched. CDR3 length: 13 residues. CDR1 and CDR2 from the germline V gene are KGHSH and LQKENI. CDR3 sequence: CASSPGQDNTIYF. CDR3 sequence (DNA): TGTGCCAGCTCACCCGGACAGGACAACACCATATATTTT.

V is TRBV2 and J is TRBJ1-1; D gene unclear. V was pared by 6 bases and J by 0 bases, with 11 bases between. Germline loops: CDR1 SNHLY, CDR2 FYNNEI. The CDR3 covers 14 residues. The CDR3 is CASSPRGMNTEAFF. CDR3 DNA sequence: TGTGCCAGCAGCCCACGAGGGATGAACACTGAAGCTTTCTTT.

This clone was detected a few times. The rearrangement uses TRBV2 and TRBJ2-5; 8 bases match TRBD2. This CDR3 is built from 13 residues. Germline CDR1 and CDR2: SNHLY and FYNNEI. J lost 5 bases, V lost 4 bases, and 3 bases had no gene match. The CDR3 protein is CASSGAGGETQYF. The CDR3 DNA reads as TGTGCCAGCAGTGGGGCGGGGGGTGAGACCCAGTACTTC.

The CDR3 DNA is TGTGCCAGCTCACACCCTGACAGTATCAATCAGCCCCAGCATTTT. Protein sequence: CASSHPDSINQPQHF. The V gene is TRBV18, the J gene TRBJ1-5, with a tentative D call TRBD1 (5 bases). Germline V gene sequence: CDR1 KGHSH, CDR2 LQKENI. Trimming stripped 4 bases from V and 3 bases from J, with 13 bases between. The CDR3 covers 15 residues.

This chain connects TRBV4-1 to TRBJ1-2; tentative D call: TRBD1 (5 bases). The V end was cut by 0 bases, the J end by 2 bases, with 13 bases between. The CDR3 loop spans 16 amino acids. The germline V gene has CDR1 MGHRA and CDR2 YSYEKL. The DNA of the CDR3 is TGCGCCAGCAGCCAAGATAGCAGCCGGGGGAACTATGGCTACACCTTC. Translation: CASSQDSSRGNYGYTF.

The chain carries TRBV6-6 and TRBJ2-4, with D perhaps matching TRBD1 (5 bases). This CDR3 comprises 13 residues. The V gene's germline CDR1 is MNHNY and CDR2 SVGAGI (reference sequence). The V and J ends lost 5 bases and 6 bases respectively, with 11 bases between them. Here the CDR3 reads CASSLHQGNIQYF. The DNA of the CDR3 is TGTGCCAGCAGTCTTCACCAGGGAAACATTCAGTACTTC.

The chain links TRBV6-1 to TRBJ2-7, with D possibly matching TRBD2 (5 bases). Trimming took 7 bases from V and 4 from J, leaving 17 bases between them. The germline V gene encodes CDR1 MNHNS and CDR2 SASEGT. This CDR3 has 14 amino acids. The CDR3 loop reads CASIVQGTSYEQYF. As DNA, the CDR3 is TGTGCCAGCATTGTACAAGGAACTAGTTACGAGCAGTACTTC.

This rearrangement joins TRBV7-7 to TRBJ2-2; TRBD1 might be the D (6 bases). The CDR3 runs 14 residues. CDR1 and CDR2 from the germline V gene are SSHAT and FNYEAQ (reference sequence). Trimming shortened V by 1 base and J by 6 bases, and 9 bases separated the two germline ends. The CDR3 coding sequence is TGTGCCAGCAGCTTAGGGGCAGGGGCCGGGGAGCTGTTTTTT. It is translated as CASSLGAGAGELFF.

In this sample, this clone turned up once. This CDR3 is CASSSGGSEVTQYF. CDR3 bases: TGTGCCAGCAGCTCCGGGGGGTCTGAGGTGACCCAGTACTTC. The V and J genes are TRBV7-3 and TRBJ2-5, with TRBD2 matching 7 bases. CDR1 and CDR2 (germline): SGHTA, FQGTGA. The CDR3 spans 14 residues. The ends lost 4 bases at V and 7 bases at J; junction bases unmatched: 9.

This clone was recorded only once. V usage is TRBV18 and J usage is TRBJ2-7; 9 bases align to TRBD1. The germline gives CDR1 KGHSH, CDR2 LQKENI. The ends lost 5 bases at V and 5 bases at J; junction bases unmatched: 10. CDR3 size: 15 residues. CDR3 amino acids: CASSSRDRVKDEQYF. The CDR3, as DNA: TGTGCCAGCTCAAGCCGGGACAGGGTGAAGGACGAGCAGTACTTC.

This chain connects TRBV6-9 to TRBJ2-5; D might be TRBD1 (5 bases). The germline V gene has CDR1 MNHGY and CDR2 SVAAGI. The CDR3 extends over 13 amino acids. The V end was cut by 3 bases, the J end by 4 bases, with 9 bases between. CDR3 protein: CASSYRVTETQYF. The CDR3 DNA reads as TGTGCCAGCAGTTACAGGGTGACAGAGACCCAGTACTTC.

The table lists this clone with a count of one. The chain has TRBV5-6 and TRBJ1-3, with TRBD1 as a possible D gene (5 bases). The V gene lost 4 bases and the J gene lost 0 bases, with 11 bases spanning the gap. The V gene's germline CDR1 is SGHDT and CDR2 YYEEEE. The CDR3 covers 15 residues. CDR3 DNA: TGTGCCAGCAGCCGGACACTGTACTCTGGAAACACCATATATTTT. Its protein product is CASSRTLYSGNTIYF. Based on the CDR3 plus reference TRBV5-6 and TRBJ1-3, the full variable domain is DAGVTQSPTHLIKTRGQQVTLRCSPKSGHDTVSWYQQALGQGPQFIFQYYEEEERQRGNFPDRFSGHQFPNYSSELNVNALLLGDSALYLCASSRTLYSGNTIYFGEGSWLTVV.

This rearrangement joins TRBV30 to TRBJ1-1; D unresolved. This CDR3 spans 13 amino acids. Per germline, CDR1 GTSNPN and CDR2 SVGIG (reference sequence). The V and J ends lost 3 bases and 2 bases respectively, with 10 bases between them. CDR3 region: CAWRSSGNTEAFF. CDR3 DNA sequence: TGTGCCTGGAGGTCTTCGGGAAACACTGAAGCTTTCTTT.

This clone was observed a handful of times. The chain employs TRBV6-1 and TRBJ1-5; D possibly corresponds to TRBD1 (6 bases). Germline CDR1 MNHNS, CDR2 SASEGT. V shed 1 base and J shed 7 bases, with 8 bases lying between them. This CDR3 comprises 13 residues. CDR3 region: CASSEGQGQPQHF. In DNA form, the CDR3 reads TGTGCCAGCAGTGAAGGTCAGGGGCAGCCCCAGCATTTT.

This clone was detected a few times. The chain recombines TRBV15 with TRBJ2-7, with D possibly TRBD2 on 5 matching bases. Deletions cut 0 bases from V and 7 bases from J, with 19 bases between. The CDR3 covers 16 residues. Germline values: CDR1 LNHNV, CDR2 YYDKDF (reference sequence). The CDR3 region is CATSRDSGGFGEEQYF. The CDR3 nucleotides read TGTGCCACCAGCAGAGATTCGGGTGGATTCGGGGAGGAGCAGTACTTC. The variable domain in full, completed from reference TRBV15 and TRBJ2-7, reads DAMVIQNPRYQVTQFGKPVTLSCSQTLNHNVMYWYQQKSSQAPKLLFHYYDKDFNNEADTPDNFQSRRPNTSFCFLDIRSPGLGDTAMYLCATSRDSGGFGEEQYFGPGTRLTVT.

This chain uses TRBV6-5 with TRBJ1-2; the match to TRBD1 covers 8 bases. CDR1 is MNHEY and CDR2 is SVGAGI in the germline V gene. There are 12 residues in the CDR3. The junction had 5 bases not matched to a gene; V was cut back by 6 bases and J by 8 bases. The CDR3: CASRTTGAGYTF. The CDR3 bases are TGTGCCAGCAGGACGACAGGGGCAGGCTACACCTTC.

The CDR3 reads CASRNLAGGYNEQFF. The CDR3 nucleotides read TGTGCCAGCAGAAATTTAGCGGGGGGTTACAATGAGCAGTTCTTC. The rearrangement uses TRBV6-5 and TRBJ2-1; 10 bases are shared with TRBD2. J was trimmed by 4 bases and V by 6 bases; bases with no gene match: 6. CDR3 size: 15 residues. The germline V gene has CDR1 MNHEY and CDR2 SVGAGI.

The CDR3 loop reads CASSLNGRETQYF. The CDR3 DNA reads TGTGCCAGCAGCCTGAATGGGCGAGAGACCCAGTACTTC. The gene calls are TRBV7-7 and TRBJ2-5; D not certain. CDR1 and CDR2 from the germline V gene are SSHAT and FNYEAQ (reference sequence). The CDR3 has 13 residues. V was clipped by 5 bases and J by 4 bases, with 11 bases between them.

The chain combines TRBV5-1 with TRBJ2-7; 12 bases are a match to TRBD2. The germline V gene has CDR1 SGHRS and CDR2 YFSETQ. The CDR3 has 16 residues. With V trimmed by 1 base and J by 6 bases, 8 bases remained unmatched. The CDR3 nucleotides are TGCGCCAGCAGCTTGTATGGACTAGCGGGGAAACTCGAGCAGTACTTC. Amino acids: CASSLYGLAGKLEQYF.

The rearrangement links TRBV4-2 to TRBJ2-7, with a tentative D call TRBD2 (5 bases). The CDR3 covers 15 residues. Germline CDR1 LGHNA, CDR2 YNFKEQ. The V end lost 2 bases, the J end lost 3 bases, and 14 bases lay between the germline ends. CDR3 protein: CASSQLGDSIYEQYF. The CDR3 region has the DNA TGTGCCAGCAGCCAACTCGGGGATTCGATCTACGAGCAGTACTTC.

V usage is TRBV27 and J usage is TRBJ2-5; TRBD1 matches at 7 bases. The DNA end favors TRBJ2-7, so the J call may be wrong. This CDR3 contains 14 residues. In germline, CDR1 is MNHEY, CDR2 SMNVEV (reference sequence). CDR3 bases: TGTGCCAGCAGTTTGCGACAGGGCCCCTACGAGCAGTACTTC. The encoded protein is CASSLRQGPYEQYF.

The chain uses TRBV10-3 and TRBJ2-1; the match to TRBD2 covers 12 bases. The germline V gene has CDR1 ENHRY and CDR2 SYGVKD. CDR3 length: 15 residues. V was clipped by 2 bases and J by 12 bases; unmatched bases: 8. The CDR3 sequence: CAISEVISGLAGQFF. In DNA form, the CDR3 reads TGTGCCATCAGTGAGGTGATATCGGGACTAGCGGGGCAGTTCTTC.

The CDR3 protein is CASSEGGETQYF. The CDR3 region has the DNA TGTGCCAGCAGCGAAGGGGGAGAGACCCAGTACTTC. The chain carries TRBV11-2 and TRBJ2-5, with D perhaps TRBD1 (6 bases). Germline lookup yields CDR1 SGHAT and CDR2 FQNNGV. CDR3 length: 12 amino acids. V lost 5 bases, J lost 4 bases, and 8 bases lay in between.

This clone was seen a few times. The chain couples TRBV7-3 to TRBJ2-2; perhaps TRBD2 as D (6 bases). CDR3 size: 15 residues. Germline assignment: CDR1 SGHTA and CDR2 FQGTGA. V lost 5 bases and J 1 base, leaving 11 bases between the germline ends. The CDR3 DNA follows: TGTGCCAGCAGCCCTAGGCGGGAGAACACCGGGGAGCTGTTTTTT. This translates into CASSPRRENTGELFF. Based on the CDR3 plus reference TRBV7-3 and TRBJ2-2, the full variable domain is GAGVSQTPSNKVTEKGKYVELRCDPISGHTALYWYRQSLGQGPEFLIYFQGTGAADDSGLPNDRFFAVRPEGSVSTLKIQRTERGDSAVYLCASSPRRENTGELFFGEGSRLTVL.

The chain has TRBV6-1 and TRBJ2-5, with a tentative D call TRBD1 (6 bases). The CDR3 is made up of 16 amino acids. Germline V lookup: CDR1 MNHNS, CDR2 SASEGT. Trimming shortened V by 4 bases and J by 3 bases, and 18 bases separated the two germline ends. CDR3 residues: CASSAPRGTGEETQYF. In DNA form, the CDR3 reads TGTGCCAGCAGTGCCCCCAGGGGAACAGGCGAAGAGACCCAGTACTTC.

The chain links TRBV2 to TRBJ1-1; 7 positions match TRBD1. V was pared by 6 bases and J by 6 bases, with 10 bases of the junction left unmatched. The CDR3 has 14 residues. Germline V gives CDR1 SNHLY, CDR2 FYNNEI. The CDR3 is CASRTDRAPSEAFF. CDR3 coding DNA: TGTGCCAGCAGGACCGACAGGGCCCCCTCTGAAGCTTTCTTT.

The V and J genes are TRBV7-2 and TRBJ2-4; 15 bases are a match to TRBD2. The CDR3 is 18 residues long. With V trimmed by 1 base and J by 9 bases, 10 bases remained unmatched. The germline CDR1 and CDR2 sequences are SGHTA and FQGNSA. CDR3 loop: CASSLVGGTSGGFGIQYF. CDR3 bases: TGTGCCAGCAGCTTAGTAGGGGGGACTAGCGGGGGGTTCGGCATTCAGTACTTC. Looking up the rest from reference TRBV7-2 and TRBJ2-4 gives the full variable domain: GAGVSQSPSNKVTEKGKDVELRCDPISGHTALYWYRQSLGQGLEFLIYFQGNSAPDKSGLPSDRFSAERTGGSVSTLTIQRTQQEDSAVYLCASSLVGGTSGGFGIQYFGAGTRLSVL.

The J gene is TRBJ2-2, the V gene TRBV7-3, with 7 nucleotides matching TRBD1. Germline V lookup: CDR1 SGHTA, CDR2 FQGTGA. V trimming: 2 bases; J trimming: 5 bases; junction bases outside the gene matches: 11. This CDR3 spans 17 amino acids. CDR3 residues: CASSLLSGQVVTGELFF. The CDR3 region has the DNA TGTGCCAGCAGCTTACTGTCCGGACAGGTCGTGACCGGGGAGCTGTTTTTT.